This paragraph reports one T cell receptor (beta chain). Its target is unknown. This sample stems from a study of CD8 T cells in ankylosing spondylitis. Findings of the study overall: Ankylosing spondylitis blood appeared to carry a characteristic TCR beta motif of roughly 8 highly homologous variants.

The authors made TCR beta libraries by quantitative 5'-RACE with molecular barcodes. TCRdb independently ran MiXCR on the 5' RACE reads; one entry per CDR3 protein. This table holds approximately 500,000 distinct CDR3 sequences, more than 9.5% found once. The CDR3 length is 15 residues. In germline, CDR1 is LNHDA, CDR2 SQIVND (reference sequence). The V end lost 7 bases, the J end lost 3 bases, and 18 bases lay between the germline ends. Sequenced material: blood, either unsorted or a sorted T cell fraction (not recorded which). This chain links TRBV19 with TRBJ1-1; D may be TRBD1 (5 bases). The sequence derives from a male donor with ankylosing spondylitis. CDR3 in amino acids: CASTTQWRGDTEAFF. The CDR3 DNA follows: TGTGCCAGTACCACACAGTGGAGAGGGGACACTGAAGCTTTCTTT.